This T cell receptor beta chain was captured by sequencing in a study of T-cell memory formation after mild COVID-19 (dated by TCRdb to the early 2020s). In terms of the full investigation: Most TCR sequence clusters were specific to one of the two donors. In a couple of donors, T-cell clones that expanded and contracted after mild COVID-19 were followed by sequencing TCRalpha and TCRbeta repertoires longitudinally. Two young, previously healthy adult volunteers made up the cohort, one male and one female. Paper-wide results and their limitations: Balanced CD4/CD8 phenotypes were observed for clones contracting from day 15 to 85, whereas a bias towards CD4+ was observed for a second wave of clones expanding from day 15 to 37. The study included only a couple of mild cases, and larger cohorts that include severe cases with pre-infection samples were judged to be necessary. The detection of some responding clones in pre-infection memory suggests that pre-existing cross-reactive memory T cells joined the SARS-CoV-2 response. The second-wave clones that peaked on day 37 were not confirmed to be SARS-CoV-2 specific. Contracting CD4+ clones were located mainly in the CM and EM memory subsets, whereas CD8+ clones were found to be enriched in EMRA.

TCRdb shows the sequencer as Illumina NovaSeq 6000. Using 5'RACE with constant-segment primers, TCRalpha and TCRbeta cDNA libraries were constructed, with sample barcodes and unique molecular identifiers added in the process. Trizol reagent was used to extract RNA from every sample. Library amplification was performed in two PCR steps, and a second sample barcode and Illumina TruSeq adapters were introduced in the second step. Sequencing of the libraries was done on an Illumina NovaSeq, producing 2 x 150 bp paired-end reads. Concerning the study's data processing: Reads were demultiplexed and collapsed into UMI-guided consensus sequences with migec v1.2.7. With mixcr v2.1.11, UMI consensuses were aligned to TRA and TRB V and J templates and assembled into clonotypes. Expanded or contracted clonotypes were those called significant by both edgeR and NoisET, with noise models trained on biological replicates. For edgeR calls, a false discovery rate-adjusted p below 0.01 and a log2 fold-change threshold of 1 were applied. As an exploratory analysis of dynamics, PCA with hierarchical clustering was applied to max-normalized trajectories of the 1000 most abundant clonotypes. Each responding clone was given a CD4 or CD8 phenotype based on the CD4+ and CD8+ repertoires, which had been sequenced separately. TCRdb itself trimmed the public reads at Q25 with fastp, ran MiXCR and retained productive beta chains. Every CDR3 protein is listed once, alongside the most common genes and DNA of its rows. These V and J calls rely on TCRdb rather than the paper's analysis. In this sample the table shows hundreds of thousands of distinct CDR3 sequences, 16% of which occur a single time. 22% of the sample goes to the ten largest clones.

Concerning this clonotype: Its antigen target is currently unknown. Nothing much larger sits one base from this clone, and base qualities are not available.

PBMCs were isolated by Ficoll-Paque density gradient centrifugation. Via the germline V gene, CDR1 is SQVTM and CDR2 ANQGSEA. The CDR3 runs 12 residues from the cysteine to the phenylalanine. The only DNA kept is the CDR3, 36 bases in frame from the first base. The junction shows trimming of 4 bases on V and 3 bases on J, plus 8 bases between the germline ends. The specimen was PBMCs or a T cell subset sorted from them (not recorded which). The receptor's source is a man younger than 35 who had mild COVID-19 (a few samples of this study predate the infection). The sample titles of this study are shuffled in the database, so cell type and time point are left out; the donor was told from shared clones. The chain is encoded by TRBV29-1 joined to TRBJ2-3; the D gene is not confidently resolved. The CDR3 corresponds to CSVATQTDTQYF. In nucleotide form, the sequence is TGCAGCGTTGCTACGCAAACAGATACGCAGTATTTT.